The rows below give T cell receptor beta chains drawn from one sample of a study of radiation and T cells in renal cell carcinoma. The protocol was immunoSEQ multiplex PCR, while the TCRdb copy is restricted to in-frame clones and leaves out a portion. This sample has about 14,000 clones, with roughly three fifths found just once. This material consisted of tumor tissue, taken from a patient whose treatment was nephrectomy without radiotherapy. The source of these receptors is a man aged 50 or older with renal cell carcinoma. CDR3s include the opening cysteine and the closing phenylalanine or tryptophan. A D gene is named only where the DNA matches it firmly. Size is omitted from some rows. Given values are once, few, many or a class for expanded clones.

abundance,v_gene,j_gene,d_gene,CDR3nt,CDR3aa
.,TRBV5-6,TRBJ1-5,.,TGTGCCAGCAGCTTGGAGACACCTAGCAATCAGCCCCAGCATTTT,CASSLETPSNQPQHF
few,TRBV9,TRBJ2-3,.,TGTGCCAGCAGCCCAGCGCGCACAGATACGCAGTATTTT,CASSPARTDTQYF
.,TRBV10-2,TRBJ1-2,.,TGCGCCAGCAGGGACCGCGCCCCCTATGGCTACACCTTC,CASRDRAPYGYTF
.,TRBV19,TRBJ2-7,.,TGTGCCAGTAGCCCGGGCAATCTCTACGAGCAGTACTTC,CASSPGNLYEQYF
.,TRBV6-1,TRBJ1-5,.,TGTGCCAGCAGTGAAAACACCAATCAGCCCCAGCATTTT,CASSENTNQPQHF
.,TRBV6-1,TRBJ2-2,TRBD1,TGTGCCAGCAGACAGGGGTTGTCCGGGGAGCTGTTTTTT,CASRQGLSGELFF
.,TRBV7-2,TRBJ1-4,.,TGTGCCAGCAGCTTATTGGGGGGAGTGGGTGAAAAACTGTTTTTT,CASSLLGGVGEKLFF
.,TRBV6-6,TRBJ2-2,TRBD1,TGTGCCAGCAGTCCCGGGACAGGACCGAACACCGGGGAGCTGTTTTTT,CASSPGTGPNTGELFF
.,TRBV9,TRBJ2-3,.,TGTGCCAGCAGCCCGGCAAGAACAGATACGCAGTATTTT,CASSPARTDTQYF
.,TRBV19,TRBJ2-6,TRBD1,TGTGCCAGTAGTATAACTAGACAGGGGTCCTCTGGGGCCAACGTCCTGACTTTC,CASSITRQGSSGANVLTF
.,TRBV5-1,TRBJ2-7,TRBD1,TGCGCCAGCAGCTTGATCGCCCTAGGACAGGGAAACGAGCAGTACTTC,CASSLIALGQGNEQYF
.,TRBV21-1,TRBJ1-5,.,TGTGCCAGCAGCAAAGTAGGAAGCGTTCACAATCAGCCCCAGCATTTT,CASSKVGSVHNQPQHF
.,TRBV5-5,TRBJ2-7,TRBD1,TGTGCCAGCAGCTGGACAGGGGGAGAGCAGTACTTC,CASSWTGGEQYF
.,TRBV12-5,TRBJ2-3,TRBD1,TGTGCTAGTGGTTTGGTACGTGACGGGACAGGGATCGGGGACACAGATACGCAGTATTTT,CASGLVRDGTGIGDTDTQYF
few,TRBV5-1,TRBJ1-1,.,TGCGCCAGCAGCCTACCATCAGTACAAGCTTTCTTT,CASSLPSVQAFF
once,TRBV5-6,TRBJ2-3,.,TGTGCCAGCAGCTTGTACGCGACGGATACGCAGTATTTT,CASSLYATDTQYF
.,TRBV27,TRBJ1-6,.,TGTGCCAGCAGTTTATCCGGGGTCTCCTATAATTCACCCCTCCACTTT,CASSLSGVSYNSPLHF
.,TRBV10-1,TRBJ2-2,TRBD2,TGCGCCAGCAGTGAGGAGGGACTAAATACCGGGGAGCTGTTTTTT,CASSEEGLNTGELFF
.,TRBV10-3,TRBJ2-2,.,TGTGCCATCAGGAGCCGGGAGAGTTCGAACACCGGGGAGCTGTTTTTT,CAIRSRESSNTGELFF
.,TRBV2,TRBJ1-2,.,TGTGCCAGCAACAAAGGACATGTAAACTTC,CASNKGHVNF
medium-sized,TRBV27,TRBJ1-1,TRBD1,TGTGCCAGCAGTAGGGGACAGACCATGAACACTGAAGCTTTCTTT,CASSRGQTMNTEAFF
once,TRBV19,TRBJ2-1,TRBD2,TGTGCCAGTAGCAAAGGACTAGCGGGGGGGTACTACAATGAGCAGTTCTTC,CASSKGLAGGYYNEQFF
few,TRBV6-1,TRBJ2-7,.,TGTGCCAGCAGTTTACTCGGGGACCCCTCCTACGAGCAGTACTTC,CASSLLGDPSYEQYF
.,TRBV27,TRBJ1-1,.,TGTGCCAGCAGACAATGGGGGGAATACACTGAAGCTTTCTTT,CASRQWGEYTEAFF
.,TRBV5-1,TRBJ1-2,.,TGCGCCAGCAGCCGGGGGGGTATCTATGGCTACACCTTC,CASSRGGIYGYTF
.,TRBV6-7,TRBJ2-2,TRBD1,TGTGCCAGCAGTTACGCCTTACCGGGACAGGGACGTGAGGAGCTGTTTTTT,CASSYALPGQGREELFF
few,TRBV9,TRBJ1-5,.,TGTGCCAGCAGCGTTGGACACCCGGGGCCCCAGCATTTT,CASSVGHPGPQHF
.,TRBV30,TRBJ1-2,.,TGTGCCTGGAGCCCCGGGACGCTCAACTATGGCTACACCTTC,CAWSPGTLNYGYTF